Each of the 5 T cell receptor beta chains below was sequenced from the same sample in a study of OX40 agonist ivuxolimab in advanced cancers. The method was immunoSEQ multiplex PCR; TCRdb's version includes in-frame clones alone and lacks a portion of them. The sample carries around 99,000 clones, 85% to 90% recorded once. The material was CD4+ or CD8+ T cells sorted from blood, obtained in a trial of the OX40 agonist ivuxolimab. These TCRs come from an adult with an advanced solid tumor such as melanoma, head and neck, liver or kidney cancer.

In its sample, this clone was seen once. Here the CDR3 DNA reads TGTGCCTGGAGTGTAGGAAGGGGGCGAAATAATTCACCCCTCCACTTT. Protein product: CAWSVGRGRNNSPLHF. This chain connects TRBV30 to TRBJ1-6; 7 positions agree with TRBD1. Trimming cost V 0 bases and J 5 bases; bases outside gene matches: 7. This CDR3 region has 16 residues. CDR1 is GTSNPN, CDR2 SVGIG, per germline (reference sequence).

In its sample, this clone was seen once. In DNA form, the CDR3 reads TGCGCCAGCAGCCAAAGTGCGGCCGGGACAACCTACGAGCAGTACTTC. This codes for CASSQSAAGTTYEQYF. This rearrangement joins TRBV4-1 to TRBJ2-7, with TRBD1 as a possible D gene (6 bases). The CDR3 has 16 residues. V lost 2 bases and J lost 2, with 16 bases in between. Per the germline V gene, CDR1 is MGHRA and CDR2 is YSYEKL.

The CDR3 nucleotides are TGCGCCAGCAGCTCGCCGACAGGGGGCGACCGAGATGGCTACACCTTC. Translated, it gives CASSSPTGGDRDGYTF. V and J are TRBV5-1 and TRBJ1-2; 10 bases map to TRBD1. The junction had 11 bases not matched to a gene; V was cut back by 3 bases and J by 6 bases. Germline CDR1 reads SGHRS; CDR2 reads YFSETQ. The CDR3 spans 16 residues.

V is TRBV7-6 and J is TRBJ2-3; 13 nucleotides agree with TRBD2. V lost 5 bases and J lost 1; bases outside the gene matches: 3. The CDR3 is 16 residues long. Per the germline V gene, CDR1 is SGHVS and CDR2 is FNYEAQ. The CDR3 nucleotides read TGTGCCAGCAGCCTTGGGACTAGCGGGGGCACAGATACGCAGTATTTT. Translated: CASSLGTSGGTDTQYF.

The CDR3 loop reads CASTRAGVGDTQYF. The CDR3 DNA reads TGTGCCAGCACCCGGGCTGGAGTAGGCGATACGCAGTATTTT. The genes are TRBV6-5 and TRBJ2-3; unclear D gene. V was cut by 7 bases and J by 6 bases, with 17 bases left in between. Per germline, CDR1 MNHEY and CDR2 SVGAGI. The CDR3 consists of 14 residues.